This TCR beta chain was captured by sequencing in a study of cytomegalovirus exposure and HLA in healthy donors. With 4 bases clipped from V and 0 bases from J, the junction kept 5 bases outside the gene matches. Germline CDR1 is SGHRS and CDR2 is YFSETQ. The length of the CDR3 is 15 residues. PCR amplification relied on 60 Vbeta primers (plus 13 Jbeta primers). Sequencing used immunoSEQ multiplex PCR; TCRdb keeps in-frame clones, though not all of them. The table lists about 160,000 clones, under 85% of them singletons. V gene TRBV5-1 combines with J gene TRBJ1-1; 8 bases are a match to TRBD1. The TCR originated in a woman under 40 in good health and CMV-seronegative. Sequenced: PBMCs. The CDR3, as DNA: TGCGCCAGCAGCGTGCGACAGGGGATGAACACTGAAGCTTTCTTT. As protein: CASSVRQGMNTEAFF.